The 19 T cell receptor beta chains below come from one sample, sequenced in a study of regulatory T cells in long-lasting Graves disease. As for time point: newly diagnosed GD, antithyroid drugs for less than 3 months. Isolated PBMC RNA provided the starting material for the TCR library. Combining iRepertoire HTBI primers with Arm-PCR of CDR3 regions, the authors built TCR beta libraries. MiXCR was run by TCRdb on the multiplex PCR reads, yielding one entry per CDR3 protein. The sample includes roughly 380,000 distinct CDR3 sequences, 15% of them seen just once. The sequences come from peripheral blood mononuclear cells (PBMCs), collected at new diagnosis, from a patient treated with antithyroid drugs. These TCRs come from a female donor with Graves disease.

CDR3 DNA: TGTGCCAGCAGTTTACGGGGAACATGGGGAGGCTACACCTTC. Amino acid sequence: CASSLRGTWGGYTF. The chain combines TRBV28 with TRBJ1-2; D unresolved. The germline V gene has CDR1 MDHEN and CDR2 SYDVKM. The V and J ends lost 2 bases and 8 bases respectively, with 15 bases between them. The CDR3 runs 14 residues.

In this sample, this clonotype turned up many times. The V and J genes are TRBV7-9 and TRBJ2-7; D remains unclear. V shed 1 base and J shed 6 bases, with 7 bases lying between them. The CDR3 runs to 12 residues. The germline V gene encodes CDR1 SEHNR and CDR2 FQNEAQ (reference sequence). CDR3 DNA: TGTGCCAGCAGCTTAGGGAGTTCCGAGCAGTACTTC. The encoded protein is CASSLGSSEQYF.

The chain uses TRBV30 and TRBJ2-1; maybe TRBD2 (5 bases). CDR3 length equals 13 residues. With 2 bases removed from V and 9 bases from J, the gap between germline ends came to 14 bases. Germline V gene data show CDR1 as GTSNPN and CDR2 as SVGIG (reference sequence). CDR3 nucleotide sequence: TGTGCCTGGAGTCCCGGACTGGCAGTTGAGCAGTTCTTC. Translation gives CAWSPGLAVEQFF.

This clonotype was observed many times. The chain is built from TRBV6-6 and TRBJ2-5; D may correspond to TRBD1 or TRBD2 (5 bases each). This CDR3 is 16 amino acids long. Germline V CDR1 and CDR2: MNHNY, SVGAGI (reference sequence). Trimming shortened V by 0 bases and J by 1 base, and 12 bases separated the two germline ends. The CDR3 bases are TGTGCCAGCAGTTACTCGGATCGGGACCGCCAAGAGACCCAGTACTTC. This translates into CASSYSDRDRQETQYF.

This clonotype was seen ten or more times. V gene TRBV20-1 combines with J gene TRBJ2-1; D tentatively fits TRBD1 or TRBD2 (6 bases each). The CDR3 covers 15 residues. Germline V gene data show CDR1 as DFQATT and CDR2 as SNEGSKA (reference sequence). V lost 0 bases to trimming and J lost 3 bases, with 12 bases between them. The CDR3 sequence is CSARDRQDYYNEQFF. Here the CDR3 DNA reads TGCAGTGCTAGAGATAGACAGGACTACTACAATGAGCAGTTCTTC.

This clonotype was recorded at least ten times. V is TRBV7-2 and J is TRBJ2-7, with 8 nucleotides matching TRBD1. The germline gives CDR1 SGHTA, CDR2 FQGNSA. The J segment lost 2 bases and the V segment lost 3 bases, leaving 3 bases of the junction unmatched. There are 14 residues in the CDR3. CDR3 nucleotides: TGTGCCAGCAGCTTTCCAGGGGGCGCCTACGAGCAGTACTTC. Residues: CASSFPGGAYEQYF. The variable domain in full, with the rest retrieved from reference TRBV7-2 and TRBJ2-7, is GAGVSQSPSNKVTEKGKDVELRCDPISGHTALYWYRQSLGQGLEFLIYFQGNSAPDKSGLPSDRFSAERTGGSVSTLTIQRTQQEDSAVYLCASSFPGGAYEQYFGPGTRLTVT.

In its sample, this clonotype was seen many times. The chain is built from TRBV28 and TRBJ1-2, with D possibly being TRBD1 (5 bases). Deletions cut 5 bases from V and 3 bases from J, with 16 bases between. The CDR3 is 15 amino acids. CDR1 and CDR2 from the germline V gene are MDHEN and SYDVKM. The CDR3 sequence is CASSPLGGVDYGYTF. In DNA, the CDR3 is TGTGCCAGCAGTCCCCTCGGGGGGGTTGACTATGGCTACACCTTC.

This clonotype was found many times. The chain is built from TRBV3-1 and TRBJ1-2, with D possibly TRBD1 on 5 matching bases. CDR1 is LGHDT, CDR2 YNNKEL, per germline (reference sequence). This CDR3 comprises 15 residues. V gave up 4 bases and J gave up 8 bases, with 20 bases separating them. CDR3 amino acids: CASSRTAGERRGYTF. DNA for the CDR3: TGTGCCAGCAGCCGAACTGCGGGGGAACGGCGGGGCTACACCTTC.

This clonotype showed up many times. The V gene is TRBV13, the J gene TRBJ1-2; 8 bases match TRBD1. Germline trimming cut 0 bases from V and 6 bases from J; bases unmatched to any gene: 3. Germline values: CDR1 PRHDT, CDR2 FYEKMQ (reference sequence). This CDR3 is built from 14 residues. The CDR3 here is CASSLGLGQDGYTF. Here the CDR3 DNA reads TGTGCCAGCAGCTTAGGCCTGGGACAGGATGGCTACACCTTC.

In this sample, this clonotype turned up a few times. As DNA, the CDR3 is TGTGCCAGCAGTTTAGCGGTTCACGATGAGCAGTTCTTC. It translates to CASSLAVHDEQFF. The chain is built from TRBV12-3 or TRBV12-4 and TRBJ2-1; no clear D. The CDR3 is made up of 13 amino acids. V gave up 0 bases and J gave up 8 bases, with 8 bases separating them.

At least ten counts were recorded for this clonotype. The chain employs TRBV12-3 or TRBV12-4 and TRBJ2-3, with D hard to call. The germline V and J ends were trimmed by 5 bases and 4 bases, with 16 bases remaining between them. The CDR3 is 15 amino acids. CDR3 in amino acids: CASSRTPGSADTQYF. The CDR3 DNA follows: TGTGCCAGCAGTCGTACTCCCGGGTCTGCAGATACGCAGTATTTT.

This clonotype was recorded at least ten times. The chain recombines TRBV12-3 or TRBV12-4 with TRBJ2-7, with D possibly being TRBD1 (6 bases). The CDR3 length is 14 residues. Trimming shortened V by 5 bases and J by 3 bases, and 14 bases separated the two germline ends. CDR3 amino acids: CASSTRTALYEQYF. CDR3 DNA: TGTGCCAGCAGTACACGGACAGCCCTCTACGAGCAGTACTTC.

The chain links TRBV5-1 to TRBJ1-3; D remains unclear. The V gene's germline CDR1 is SGHRS and CDR2 YFSETQ. This CDR3 region has 14 residues. Trimming took off 1 base at V and 3 bases at J, with 8 bases between the two ends. In DNA form, the CDR3 reads TGCGCCAGCAGCTTGTCTTCGGGTGGAAACACCATATATTTT. Protein product: CASSLSSGGNTIYF.

There are many counts of this clonotype. The genes are TRBV6-1 and TRBJ1-5; 7 bases map to TRBD1. The germline V gene encodes CDR1 MNHNS and CDR2 SASEGT. The CDR3 is 19 amino acids. V was pared by 11 bases and J by 13 bases, with 35 bases of the junction left unmatched. The CDR3 DNA sequence: TGTGCCGGCCCACAGGGTAAGGGGGCAACGAGTGAGCTGGTTAAATCTCAGCATTTT. Its translation is CAGPQGKGATSELVKSQHF.

Many counts were recorded for this clonotype. The V gene is TRBV12-3 or TRBV12-4, the J gene TRBJ2-3; 7 nucleotides agree with TRBD2. CDR3 size: 15 residues. V gave up 3 bases and J gave up 3 bases; unmatched junction bases: 6. CDR3 amino acids: CASSFGGGVTDTQYF. The DNA of the CDR3 is TGTGCCAGCAGTTTTGGGGGGGGAGTGACAGATACGCAGTATTTT.

This clonotype was recorded many times. The CDR3 DNA is TGTGCCAGCGCCTGGGGCTCGGACACCGGGGAGCTGTTTTTT. Protein: CASAWGSDTGELFF. This chain connects TRBV12-3 or TRBV12-4 to TRBJ2-2, with a weak D call TRBD1 (5 bases). Deletions cut 8 bases from V and 3 bases from J, with 13 bases between. The CDR3 contains 14 residues.

This sequence joins TRBV29-1 and TRBJ1-2, with D uncertain. Trimming pared 6 bases from V and 6 bases from J, leaving 17 bases between. The germline V gene has CDR1 SQVTM and CDR2 ANQGSEA. This CDR3 spans 13 amino acids. The CDR3, as DNA: TGCAGCGTGCCCCCTCCGGGTTCTCATGGCTACACCTTC. This translates into CSVPPPGSHGYTF.

This clonotype showed up many times. The V call is TRBV5-1, the J call TRBJ2-1; D is ambiguous. In germline, CDR1 is SGHRS, CDR2 YFSETQ. V lost 6 bases and J 6 bases, leaving 19 bases between the germline ends. The CDR3 has 15 amino acids. The DNA for the CDR3 is TGCGCCAGCATGATCAATCAAAGGCCGGGCAATGAGCAGTTCTTC. Its translation: CASMINQRPGNEQFF.

About this clonotype itself: This may stem from a read error, because a much larger clone lies one nucleotide away. Since the CDR3 does not end with the conserved phenylalanine or tryptophan, this likely comes from a read error. The chain combines TRBV19 with TRBJ1-1, with unresolved D. In germline, CDR1 is LNHDA, CDR2 SQIVND (reference sequence). V was pared by 8 bases and J by 1 base, with 14 bases between. This CDR3 is built from 14 residues. The CDR3, as DNA: TGTGCCAGTGGAGGGAGACGGGGGAACACTGAAGCTTTCCTT. Encoded protein: CASGGRRGNTEAFL.